The 12 T cell receptor beta chains reported below all come from one sample, sequenced in a study of T cell responses to AZD1222 COVID-19 vaccine. The repertoire was sequenced with immunoSEQ multiplex PCR; TCRdb's copy has only in-frame clones and lacks some. The data contain roughly 93,000 clones, almost 90% of them singletons. The sequencing used peripheral blood, collected on day 0 of AZD1222 vaccination. The receptors derive from an adult in good health.

This chain links TRBV19 with TRBJ2-7; 7 nucleotides align to TRBD1. CDR3 size: 15 residues. Germline V gene sequence: CDR1 LNHDA, CDR2 SQIVND (reference sequence). Trimming removed 4 bases from V and 0 bases from J; junction bases left unmatched: 6. The chain's CDR3 is CASSKLRDSSYEQYF. CDR3 nucleotides: TGTGCCAGTAGTAAACTCCGGGACAGCTCCTACGAGCAGTACTTC.

This clone showed up just once. In DNA, the CDR3 is TGTGCCAGCAGCGATCGCCGGTCGCTAGCGGGAAGCAAAATCTCCTACGAGCAGTACTTC. This encodes CASSDRRSLAGSKISYEQYF. This chain joins TRBV7-8 and TRBJ2-7; 9 nucleotides align to TRBD2. The J segment lost 0 bases and the V segment lost 5 bases, leaving 20 bases of the junction unmatched. There are 20 residues in the CDR3. Germline V gene sequence: CDR1 SGHVS, CDR2 FQNEAQ. Based on the CDR3 plus reference TRBV7-8 and TRBJ2-7, the full variable domain is GAGVSQSPRYKVAKRGQDVALRCDPISGHVSLFWYQQALGQGPEFLTYFQNEAQLDKSGLPSDRFFAERPEGSVSTLKIQRTQQEDSAVYLCASSDRRSLAGSKISYEQYFGPGTRLTVT.

V and J are TRBV19 and TRBJ2-4; 10 positions match TRBD2. Germline V gene sequence: CDR1 LNHDA, CDR2 SQIVND (reference sequence). The CDR3 covers 13 residues. The V and J ends lost 5 bases and 14 bases, in that order; junction bases with no gene match: 9. CDR3 sequence: CASSWLAGDGKYF. Written as DNA, the CDR3 is TGTGCCAGTAGTTGGCTAGCGGGAGACGGAAAGTACTTC.

The V gene is TRBV3-1 (or the pseudogene TRBV3-2), the J gene TRBJ1-2; 7 positions agree with TRBD1. The CDR3 is 16 residues long. Germline CDR1 and CDR2: LGHDT and YNNKEL (reference sequence). Trimming cost V 1 base and J 2 bases; bases outside gene matches: 7. For the CDR3, the DNA is TGTGCCAGCAGCCAAGGACAGGGACCGACAAACTATGGCTACACCTTC. It yields the protein CASSQGQGPTNYGYTF.

In this sample, this clone turned up once. The chain carries TRBV7-6 and TRBJ2-2; D uncertain. The ends were cut back, 6 bases at V and 0 bases at J, with 8 bases in the middle. The length of the CDR3 is 14 residues. Germline assignment: CDR1 SGHVS and CDR2 FNYEAQ. CDR3 nucleotides: TGTGCCAGCAGTACTGGGTCGAACACCGGGGAGCTGTTTTTT. Translation gives CASSTGSNTGELFF.

The chain employs TRBV28 and TRBJ2-7, with 11 nucleotides matching TRBD1. Trimming cost V 6 bases and J 3 bases; bases outside gene matches: 4. Germline CDR1 MDHEN, CDR2 SYDVKM. There are 14 residues in the CDR3. The CDR3, as DNA: TGTGCCAGCAGAACCGGGACAGGGGGCTACGAGCAGTACTTC. It is translated as CASRTGTGGYEQYF.

This chain links TRBV7-3 with TRBJ2-3; maybe TRBD2 (5 bases). The germline V gene encodes CDR1 SGHTA and CDR2 FQGTGA. The V gene lost 1 base and the J gene lost 1 base, with 6 bases spanning the gap. The CDR3 is 14 amino acids. This chain's CDR3 is CASSLNGGTDTQYF. Here the CDR3 DNA reads TGTGCCAGCAGCTTAAACGGGGGCACAGATACGCAGTATTTT.

The chain employs TRBV30 and TRBJ2-1; D assignment may be TRBD1 or TRBD2 (6 bases each). There are 14 residues in the CDR3. The V gene lost 4 bases and the J gene lost 4 bases, with 14 bases spanning the gap. Germline V gene sequence: CDR1 GTSNPN, CDR2 SVGIG (reference sequence). In DNA form, the CDR3 reads TGTGCCTGGAACGTGAGGGGGGTTTACAATGAGCAGTTCTTC. This gives the protein CAWNVRGVYNEQFF.

The chain employs TRBV19 and TRBJ1-1, with a weak D call TRBD1 (5 bases). The CDR3 length is 16 residues. The V gene lost 5 bases and the J gene lost 1 base, with 17 bases spanning the gap. The germline V gene has CDR1 LNHDA and CDR2 SQIVND (reference sequence). DNA for the CDR3: TGTGCCAGTAGTCCGCTCGGGGGGAATAAGAACACTGAAGCTTTCTTT. It codes for CASSPLGGNKNTEAFF.

Comment on this clone: Other DNA sequences in this sample translate to the same CDR3. This rearrangement joins TRBV7-2 to TRBJ2-2; unclear D gene. The V and J ends lost 5 bases and 2 bases respectively, with 9 bases between them. The CDR3 covers 14 residues. The germline V gene has CDR1 SGHTA and CDR2 FQGNSA. The CDR3 sequence: CASSPRANTGELFF. In DNA, the CDR3 is TGTGCCAGCAGCCCACGGGCCAACACCGGGGAGCTGTTTTTT.

This rearrangement joins TRBV14 to TRBJ1-1; possible D gene TRBD1, 6 bases. The CDR3 runs 13 residues. Germline V gene data show CDR1 as SGHDN and CDR2 as FVKESK. V shed 1 base and J shed 5 bases, with 8 bases lying between them. CDR3: CASSQVRGTEAFF. As DNA, the CDR3 is TGTGCCAGCAGCCAAGTTAGGGGGACTGAAGCTTTCTTT.

The J gene is TRBJ1-4, the V gene TRBV30; tentative D call: TRBD1 (6 bases). The V end was cut by 1 base, the J end by 7 bases, with 13 bases between. The CDR3 has 14 residues. The germline V gene has CDR1 GTSNPN and CDR2 SVGIG (reference sequence). The CDR3 sequence is CAWSDGGAGEKLFF. The CDR3 DNA reads as TGTGCCTGGAGTGATGGGGGGGCTGGTGAAAAACTGTTTTTT. Looking up the rest from reference TRBV30 and TRBJ1-4 gives the full variable domain: SQTIHQWPATLVQPVGSPLSLECTVEGTSNPNLYWYRQAAGRGLQLLFYSVGIGQISSEVPQNLSASRPQDRQFILSSKKLLLSDSGFYLCAWSDGGAGEKLFFGSGTQLSVL.